The present TCR beta chain was sequenced within a study of T cell changes during pregnancy in multiple sclerosis. This clone occurred once. Using immunoSEQ multiplex PCR, the repertoire was profiled, and TCRdb retains in-frame clones only, with some absent. This table has about 67,000 clones, about nine tenths appearing once. The CDR3 consists of 16 residues. Trimming shortened V by 6 bases and J by 5 bases, and 19 bases separated the two germline ends. CDR1 is LGHNA, CDR2 YSLEER, per germline. The chain carries TRBV4-3 and TRBJ2-2, with D possibly matching TRBD1 (6 bases). This TCR derives from a female donor with multiple sclerosis, enrolled in a pregnancy study. The sequences come from peripheral blood, collected in the first trimester of pregnancy. CDR3 bases: TGCGCCAGCAGTCCTAGGACAGTAGGTCGGACCGGGGAGCTGTTTTTT. This codes for CASSPRTVGRTGELFF.